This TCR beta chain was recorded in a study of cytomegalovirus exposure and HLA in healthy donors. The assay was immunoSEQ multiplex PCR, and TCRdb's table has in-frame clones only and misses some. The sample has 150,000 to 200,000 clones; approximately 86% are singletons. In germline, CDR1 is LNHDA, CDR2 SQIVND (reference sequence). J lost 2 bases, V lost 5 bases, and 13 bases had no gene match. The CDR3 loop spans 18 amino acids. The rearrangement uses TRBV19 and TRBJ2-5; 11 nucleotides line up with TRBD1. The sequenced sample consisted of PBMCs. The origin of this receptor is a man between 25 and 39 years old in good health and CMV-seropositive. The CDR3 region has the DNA TGTGCCAGTAGTGCCGGGACAGGGGGAAGGGGGTGGCAAGAGACCCAGTACTTC. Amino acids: CASSAGTGGRGWQETQYF.